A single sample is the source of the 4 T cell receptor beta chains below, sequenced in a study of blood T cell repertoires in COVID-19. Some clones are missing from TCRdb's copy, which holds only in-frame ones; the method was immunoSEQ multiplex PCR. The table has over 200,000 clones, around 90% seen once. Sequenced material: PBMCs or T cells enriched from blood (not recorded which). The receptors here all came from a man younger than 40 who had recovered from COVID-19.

The DNA of the CDR3 is TGTGCCAGCAGCCTTTTTTACACAGGTCCGGGGACCCAGTACTTC. Translated: CASSLFYTGPGTQYF. The chain uses TRBV5-5 and TRBJ2-5; a weak D match, TRBD1 (5 bases). Germline assignment: CDR1 SGHKS and CDR2 YYEKEE (reference sequence). This CDR3 has 15 residues. The germline V and J ends were trimmed by 4 bases and 7 bases, with 20 bases remaining between them.

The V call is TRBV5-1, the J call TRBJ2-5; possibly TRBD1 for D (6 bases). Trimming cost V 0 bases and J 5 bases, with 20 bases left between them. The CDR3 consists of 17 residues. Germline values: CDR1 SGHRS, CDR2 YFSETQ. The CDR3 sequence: CASSLGSTGSVIETQYF. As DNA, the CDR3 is TGCGCCAGCAGCTTGGGGAGTACAGGGTCGGTGATCGAGACCCAGTACTTC. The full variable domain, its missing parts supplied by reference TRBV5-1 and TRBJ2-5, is KAGVTQTPRYLIKTRGQQVTLSCSPISGHRSVSWYQQTPGQGLQFLFEYFSETQRNKGNFPGRFSGRQFSNSRSEMNVSTLELGDSALYLCASSLGSTGSVIETQYFGPGTRLLVL.

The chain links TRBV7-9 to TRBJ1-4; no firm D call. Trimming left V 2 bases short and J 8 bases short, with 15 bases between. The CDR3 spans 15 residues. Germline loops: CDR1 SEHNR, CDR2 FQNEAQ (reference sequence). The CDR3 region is CASSLNAGITEKLFF. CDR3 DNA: TGTGCCAGCAGCTTAAATGCAGGAATAACCGAAAAACTGTTTTTT. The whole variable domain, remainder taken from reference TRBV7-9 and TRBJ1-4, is DTGVSQNPRHKITKRGQNVTFRCDPISEHNRLYWYRQTLGQGPEFLTYFQNEAQLEKSRLLSDRFSAERPKGSFSTLEIQRTEQGDSAMYLCASSLNAGITEKLFFGSGTQLSVL.

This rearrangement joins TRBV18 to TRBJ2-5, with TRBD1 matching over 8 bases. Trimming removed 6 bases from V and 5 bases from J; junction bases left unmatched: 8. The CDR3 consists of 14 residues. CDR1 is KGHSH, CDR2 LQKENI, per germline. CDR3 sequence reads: CASSDRGKRETQYF. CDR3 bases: TGTGCCAGCTCCGACAGGGGTAAGAGGGAGACCCAGTACTTC. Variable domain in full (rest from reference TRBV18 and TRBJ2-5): NAGVMQNPRHLVRRRGQEARLRCSPMKGHSHVYWYRQLPEEGLKFMVYLQKENIIDESGMPKERFSAEFPKEGPSILRIQQVVRGDSAAYFCASSDRGKRETQYFGPGTRLLVL.